These 2 T cell receptor beta chains were all obtained from the same sample, sequenced in a study of shared clonotypes between healthy human individuals. Repertoires were generated with immunoSEQ multiplex PCR, while TCRdb's copy carries only in-frame clones and drops some. The data contain 550,000 to 700,000 clones, 60% to 75% of them singletons. The sample comprised memory CD4+ T cells sorted from blood. Noted subset: CD45RA-negative fraction. These receptors came from a woman in her 30s in good health.

This clone has just one count. As DNA, the CDR3 is TGCGCCAGCAGCCTAGGACTAGCGGGGGGCTCTGGGGCCAACGTCCTGACTTTC. Its protein is CASSLGLAGGSGANVLTF. The chain couples TRBV4-1 to TRBJ2-6; TRBD2 agrees at 14 bases. The CDR3 contains 18 residues. Germline assignment: CDR1 MGHRA and CDR2 YSYEKL. Trimming cost V 4 bases and J 0 bases; bases outside gene matches: 2.

The gene calls are TRBV19 and TRBJ1-5; 8 bases fit TRBD1. CDR3 length equals 15 residues. CDR1 LNHDA and CDR2 SQIVND come from the germline V gene (reference sequence). J gave up 4 bases and V 6 bases, and 8 bases lay outside the gene matches. DNA for the CDR3: TGTGCCAGTAGGGGGAACAGGGGGTCGAATCAGCCCCAGCATTTT. Amino acids: CASRGNRGSNQPQHF.